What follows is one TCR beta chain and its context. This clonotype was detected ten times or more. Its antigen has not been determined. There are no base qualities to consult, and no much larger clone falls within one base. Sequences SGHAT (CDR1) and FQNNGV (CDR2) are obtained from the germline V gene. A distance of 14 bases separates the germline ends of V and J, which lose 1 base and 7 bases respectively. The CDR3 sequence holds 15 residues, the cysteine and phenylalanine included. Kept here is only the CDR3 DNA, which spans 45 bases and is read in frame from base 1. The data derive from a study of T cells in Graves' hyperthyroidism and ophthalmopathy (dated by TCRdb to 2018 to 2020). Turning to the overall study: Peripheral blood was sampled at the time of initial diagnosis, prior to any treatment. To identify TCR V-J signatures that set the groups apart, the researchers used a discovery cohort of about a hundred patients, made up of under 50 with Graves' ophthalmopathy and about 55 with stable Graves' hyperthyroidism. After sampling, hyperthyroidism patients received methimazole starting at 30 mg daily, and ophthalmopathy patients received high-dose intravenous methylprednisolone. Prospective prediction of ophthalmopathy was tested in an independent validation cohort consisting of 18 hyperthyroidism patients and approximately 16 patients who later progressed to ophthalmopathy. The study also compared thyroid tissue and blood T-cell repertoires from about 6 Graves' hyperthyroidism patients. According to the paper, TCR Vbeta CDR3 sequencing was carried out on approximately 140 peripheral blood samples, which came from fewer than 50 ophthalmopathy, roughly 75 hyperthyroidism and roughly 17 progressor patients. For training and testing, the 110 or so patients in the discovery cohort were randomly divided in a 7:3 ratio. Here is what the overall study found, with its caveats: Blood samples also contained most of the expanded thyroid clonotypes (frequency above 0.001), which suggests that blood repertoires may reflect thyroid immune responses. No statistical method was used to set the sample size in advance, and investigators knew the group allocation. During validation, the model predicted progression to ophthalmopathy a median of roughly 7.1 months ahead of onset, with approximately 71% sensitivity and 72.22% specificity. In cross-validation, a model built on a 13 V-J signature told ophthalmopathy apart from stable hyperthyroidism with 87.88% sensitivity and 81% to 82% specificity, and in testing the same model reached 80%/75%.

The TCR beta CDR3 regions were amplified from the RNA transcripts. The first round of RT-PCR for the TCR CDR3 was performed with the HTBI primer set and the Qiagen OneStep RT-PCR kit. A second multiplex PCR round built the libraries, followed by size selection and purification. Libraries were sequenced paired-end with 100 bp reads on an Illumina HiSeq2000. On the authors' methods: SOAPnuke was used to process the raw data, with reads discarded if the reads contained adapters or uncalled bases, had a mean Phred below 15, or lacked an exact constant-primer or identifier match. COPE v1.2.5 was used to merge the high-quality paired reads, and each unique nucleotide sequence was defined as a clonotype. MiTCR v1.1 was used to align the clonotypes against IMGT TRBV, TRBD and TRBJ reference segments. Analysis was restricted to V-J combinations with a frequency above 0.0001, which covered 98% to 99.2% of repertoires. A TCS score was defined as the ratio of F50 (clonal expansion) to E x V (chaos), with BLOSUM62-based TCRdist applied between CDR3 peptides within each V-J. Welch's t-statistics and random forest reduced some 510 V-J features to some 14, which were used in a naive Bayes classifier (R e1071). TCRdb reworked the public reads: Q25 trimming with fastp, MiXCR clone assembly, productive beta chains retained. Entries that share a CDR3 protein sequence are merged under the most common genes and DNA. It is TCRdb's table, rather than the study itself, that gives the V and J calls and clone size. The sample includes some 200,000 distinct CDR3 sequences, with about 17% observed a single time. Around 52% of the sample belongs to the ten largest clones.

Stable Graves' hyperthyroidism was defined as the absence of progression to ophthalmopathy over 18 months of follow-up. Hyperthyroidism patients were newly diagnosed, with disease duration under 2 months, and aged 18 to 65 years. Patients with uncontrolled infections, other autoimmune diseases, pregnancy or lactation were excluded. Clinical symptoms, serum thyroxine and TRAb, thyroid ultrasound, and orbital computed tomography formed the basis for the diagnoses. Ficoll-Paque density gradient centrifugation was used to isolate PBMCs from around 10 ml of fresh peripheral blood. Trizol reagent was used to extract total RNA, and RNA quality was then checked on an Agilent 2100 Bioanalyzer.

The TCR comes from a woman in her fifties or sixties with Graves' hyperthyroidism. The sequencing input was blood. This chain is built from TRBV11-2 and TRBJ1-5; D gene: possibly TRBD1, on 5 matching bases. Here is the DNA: TGTGCCAGCAGCTTAGGTCACGGGGCTCGGCAGCCCCAGCATTTT. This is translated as CASSLGHGARQPQHF.